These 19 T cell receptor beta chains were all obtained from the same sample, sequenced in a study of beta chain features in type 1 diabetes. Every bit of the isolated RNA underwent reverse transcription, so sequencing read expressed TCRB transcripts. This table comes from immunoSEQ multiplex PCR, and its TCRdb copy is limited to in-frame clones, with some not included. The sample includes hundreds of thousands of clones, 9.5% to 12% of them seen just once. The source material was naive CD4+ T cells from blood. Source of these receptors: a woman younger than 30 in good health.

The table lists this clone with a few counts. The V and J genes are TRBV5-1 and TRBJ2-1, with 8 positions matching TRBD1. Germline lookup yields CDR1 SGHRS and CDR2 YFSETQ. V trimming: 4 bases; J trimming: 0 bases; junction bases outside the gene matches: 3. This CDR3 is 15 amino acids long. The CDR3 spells CASSPDRGSYNEQFF. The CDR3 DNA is TGCGCCAGCAGCCCCGACAGGGGCTCCTACAATGAGCAGTTCTTC.

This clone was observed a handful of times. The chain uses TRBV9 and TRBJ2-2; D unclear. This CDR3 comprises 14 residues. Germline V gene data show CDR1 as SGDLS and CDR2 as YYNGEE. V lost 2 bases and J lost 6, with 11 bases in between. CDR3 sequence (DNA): TGTGCCAGCAGCGTCAGTCCCCCCTCCGGGGAGCTGTTTTTT. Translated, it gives CASSVSPPSGELFF.

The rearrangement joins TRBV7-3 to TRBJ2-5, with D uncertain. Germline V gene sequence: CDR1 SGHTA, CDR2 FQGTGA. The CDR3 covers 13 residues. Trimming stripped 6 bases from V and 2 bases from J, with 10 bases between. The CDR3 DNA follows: TGTGCCAGCAGATACCAACAGCAAGAGACCCAGTACTTC. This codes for CASRYQQQETQYF.

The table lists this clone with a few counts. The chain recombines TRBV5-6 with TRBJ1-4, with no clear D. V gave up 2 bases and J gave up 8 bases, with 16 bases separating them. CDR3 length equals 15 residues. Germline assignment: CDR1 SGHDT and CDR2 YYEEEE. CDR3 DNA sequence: TGTGCCAGCAGCTTTTTAGGTGGATTACGCGAAAAACTGTTTTTT. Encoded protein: CASSFLGGLREKLFF.

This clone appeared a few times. CDR3 nucleotide sequence: TGTGCCAGCAGCATTAGCGGGAGGCTCAGTACCCAGTACTTC. This codes for CASSISGRLSTQYF. V is TRBV7-2 and J is TRBJ2-5, with TRBD2 identical over 10 bases. CDR1 is SGHTA and CDR2 is FQGNSA in the germline V gene. This CDR3 contains 14 residues. With 5 bases clipped from V and 8 bases from J, the junction kept 8 bases outside the gene matches.

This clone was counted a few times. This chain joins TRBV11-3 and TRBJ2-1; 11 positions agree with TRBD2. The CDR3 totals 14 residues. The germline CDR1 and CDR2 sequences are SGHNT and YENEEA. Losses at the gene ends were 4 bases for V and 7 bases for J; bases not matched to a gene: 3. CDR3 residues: CASSSGLAENEQFF. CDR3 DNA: TGTGCCAGCAGCTCGGGACTAGCGGAGAATGAGCAGTTCTTC.

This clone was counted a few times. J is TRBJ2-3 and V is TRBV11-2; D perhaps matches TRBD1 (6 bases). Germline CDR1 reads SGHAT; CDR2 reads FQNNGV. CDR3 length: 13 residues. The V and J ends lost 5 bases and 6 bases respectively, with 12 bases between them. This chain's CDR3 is CASSHSRGDTQYF. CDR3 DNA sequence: TGTGCCAGCAGCCACTCTAGGGGGGATACGCAGTATTTT.

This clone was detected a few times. The CDR3 sequence is CASSPPSGRVEQYF. CDR3 sequence (DNA): TGTGCCAGCAGCCCCCCCTCGGGCCGGGTCGAGCAGTACTTC. The gene calls are TRBV14 and TRBJ2-7; D is unclear. CDR3 length: 14 residues. Per the germline V gene, CDR1 is SGHDN and CDR2 is FVKESK. Trimming stripped 4 bases from V and 6 bases from J, with 16 bases between.

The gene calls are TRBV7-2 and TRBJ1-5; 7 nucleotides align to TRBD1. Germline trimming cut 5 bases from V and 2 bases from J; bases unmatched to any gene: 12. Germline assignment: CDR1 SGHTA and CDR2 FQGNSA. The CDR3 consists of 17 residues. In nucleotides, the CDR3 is TGTGCCAGCAGCGGATCGACAGGGATTAGGGGCAATCAGCCCCAGCATTTT. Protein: CASSGSTGIRGNQPQHF.

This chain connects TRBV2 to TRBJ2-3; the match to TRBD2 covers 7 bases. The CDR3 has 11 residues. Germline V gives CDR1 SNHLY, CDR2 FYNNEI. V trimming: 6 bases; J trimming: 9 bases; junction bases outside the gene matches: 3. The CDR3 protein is CASSPTSTQYF. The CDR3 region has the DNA TGTGCCAGCAGCCCGACTAGCACGCAGTATTTT.

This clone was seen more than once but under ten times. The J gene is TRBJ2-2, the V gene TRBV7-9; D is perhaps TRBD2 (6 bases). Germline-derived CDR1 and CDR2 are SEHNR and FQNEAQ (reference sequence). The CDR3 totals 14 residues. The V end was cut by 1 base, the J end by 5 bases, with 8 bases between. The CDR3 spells CASSLDRGTGELFF. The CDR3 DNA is TGTGCCAGCAGCTTAGATCGGGGGACCGGGGAGCTGTTTTTT. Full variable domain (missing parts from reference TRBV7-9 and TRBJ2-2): DTGVSQNPRHKITKRGQNVTFRCDPISEHNRLYWYRQTLGQGPEFLTYFQNEAQLEKSRLLSDRFSAERPKGSFSTLEIQRTEQGDSAMYLCASSLDRGTGELFFGEGSRLTVL.

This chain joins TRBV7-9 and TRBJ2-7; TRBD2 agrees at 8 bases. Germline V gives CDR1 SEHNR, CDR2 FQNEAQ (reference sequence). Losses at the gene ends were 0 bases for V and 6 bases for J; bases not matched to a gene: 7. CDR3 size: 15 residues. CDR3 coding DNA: TGTGCCAGCAGCTTAGCGGGACTAGTCCTCCGCGAGCAGTACTTC. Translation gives CASSLAGLVLREQYF.

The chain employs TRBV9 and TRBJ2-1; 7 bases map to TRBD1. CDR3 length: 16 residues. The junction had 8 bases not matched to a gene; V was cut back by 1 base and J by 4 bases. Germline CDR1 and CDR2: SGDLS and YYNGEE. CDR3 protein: CASSVTTGVGYNEQFF. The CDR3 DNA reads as TGTGCCAGCAGCGTAACCACAGGGGTAGGATACAATGAGCAGTTCTTC.

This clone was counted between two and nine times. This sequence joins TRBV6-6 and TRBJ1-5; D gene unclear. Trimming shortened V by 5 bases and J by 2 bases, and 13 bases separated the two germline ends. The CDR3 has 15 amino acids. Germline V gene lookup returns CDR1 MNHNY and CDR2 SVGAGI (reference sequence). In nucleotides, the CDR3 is TGTGCCAGCAGTGGGTCGGAGGGAGGCAATCAGCCCCAGCATTTT. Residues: CASSGSEGGNQPQHF.

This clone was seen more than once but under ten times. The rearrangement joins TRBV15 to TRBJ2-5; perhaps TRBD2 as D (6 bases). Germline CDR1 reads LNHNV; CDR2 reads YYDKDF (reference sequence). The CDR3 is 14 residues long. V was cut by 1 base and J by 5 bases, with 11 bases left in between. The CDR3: CATSRGGIIETQYF. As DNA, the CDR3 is TGTGCCACCAGCAGAGGCGGGATCATTGAGACCCAGTACTTC. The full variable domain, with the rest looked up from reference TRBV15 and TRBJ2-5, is DAMVIQNPRYQVTQFGKPVTLSCSQTLNHNVMYWYQQKSSQAPKLLFHYYDKDFNNEADTPDNFQSRRPNTSFCFLDIRSPGLGDTAMYLCATSRGGIIETQYFGPGTRLLVL.

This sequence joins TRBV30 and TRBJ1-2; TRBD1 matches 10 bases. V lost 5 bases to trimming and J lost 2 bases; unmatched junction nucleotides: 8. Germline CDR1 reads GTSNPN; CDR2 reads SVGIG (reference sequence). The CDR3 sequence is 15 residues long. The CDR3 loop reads CAWSSAGQGNYGYTF. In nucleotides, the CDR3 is TGTGCCTGGTCCTCGGCGGGACAGGGGAACTATGGCTACACCTTC.

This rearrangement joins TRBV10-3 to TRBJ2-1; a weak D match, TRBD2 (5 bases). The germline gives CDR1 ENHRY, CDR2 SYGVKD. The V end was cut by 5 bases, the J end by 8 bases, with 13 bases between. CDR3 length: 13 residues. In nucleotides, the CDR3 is TGTGCCATCAGTCCTCAAACTAGACATGAGCAGTTCTTC. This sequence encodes CAISPQTRHEQFF.

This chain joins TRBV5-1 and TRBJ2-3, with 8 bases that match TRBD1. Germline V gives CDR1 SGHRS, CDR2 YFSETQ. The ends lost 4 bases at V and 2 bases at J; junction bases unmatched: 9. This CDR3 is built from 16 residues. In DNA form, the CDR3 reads TGCGCCAGCAGCCCCAGACAGGGGCGCTTCACAGATACGCAGTATTTT. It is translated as CASSPRQGRFTDTQYF.

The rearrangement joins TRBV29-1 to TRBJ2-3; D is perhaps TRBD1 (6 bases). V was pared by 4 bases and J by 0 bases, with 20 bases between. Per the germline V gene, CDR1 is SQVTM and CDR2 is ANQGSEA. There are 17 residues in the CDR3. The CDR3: CSVGRDKLLLSTDTQYF. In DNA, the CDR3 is TGCAGCGTTGGCCGGGACAAGTTATTACTTAGCACAGATACGCAGTATTTT.